This T cell receptor beta chain came from a study of T cells expressing NK-cell markers. Making the TCR beta cDNA relied on 5'RACE template switching with UMIs. Each CDR3 protein gets one entry in TCRdb, which reprocessed the 5' RACE reads and gives no DNA. The listing records some 460,000 distinct CDR3 sequences. The length of the CDR3 is 13 residues. Germline CDR1 is LNHNV and CDR2 is YYDKDF (reference sequence). Sequencing used blood T cells: a sorted CD56 or NKG2C T cell subset, CD4+ or CD8+ T cells, or bulk PBMC T cells (not recorded which). This receptor was taken from a woman in her forties or fifties in good health. The chain links TRBV15 to TRBJ1-1. The CDR3 is CATRQHLNTEAFF. Combining the CDR3 with reference TRBV15 and TRBJ1-1 gives the whole variable domain DAMVIQNPRYQVTQFGKPVTLSCSQTLNHNVMYWYQQKSSQAPKLLFHYYDKDFNNEADTPDNFQSRRPNTSFCFLDIRSPGLGDTAMYLCATRQHLNTEAFFGQGTRLTVV.